This T cell receptor (beta chain) came from a study of blood T cell repertoires in COVID-19. Overall study context: Sites across the United States, Italy and Spain contributed samples from acute and convalescent COVID-19. PBMCs, B-cell-depleted T cells, or T cells provided the cDNA or gDNA that made up the material.

In the authors' workflow: Amplification with reference gene primers provided the estimates of nucleated cell counts. Libraries were prepared by immunoSEQ multiplex PCR; TCRdb keeps only in-frame clonotypes and omits some of them. For V, J and clone size, that table is used; D and trimming come from the DNA. The data hold approximately 10,000 clones, with approximately 88% observed a single time. Germline assignment: CDR1 SGDLS and CDR2 YYNGEE. V dropped 4 bases and J dropped 3; count of bases not matched to a gene: 8. The CDR3 is 16 amino acids. Material for sequencing was peripheral blood. The V call is TRBV9, the J call TRBJ2-2, with 8 bases that match TRBD2. This clonotype was sampled from a human donor in a cohort sampled during active COVID-19. DNA for the CDR3: TGTGCCAGCAGCCCTTCCGGGAGGGCCGACACCGGGGAGCTGTTTTTT. This encodes CASSPSGRADTGELFF.